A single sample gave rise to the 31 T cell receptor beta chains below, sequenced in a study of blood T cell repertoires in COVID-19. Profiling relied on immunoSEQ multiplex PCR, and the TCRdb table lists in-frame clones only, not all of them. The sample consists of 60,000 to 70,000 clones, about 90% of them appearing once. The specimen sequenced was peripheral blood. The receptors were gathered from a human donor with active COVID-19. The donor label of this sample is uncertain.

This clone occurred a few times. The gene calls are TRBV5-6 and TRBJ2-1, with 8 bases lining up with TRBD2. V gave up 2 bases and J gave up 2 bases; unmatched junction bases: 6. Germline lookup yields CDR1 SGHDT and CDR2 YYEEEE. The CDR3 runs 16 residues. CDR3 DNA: TGTGCCAGCAGCTTCGGTAGCGGGAACGCCTACAATGAGCAGTTCTTC. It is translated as CASSFGSGNAYNEQFF.

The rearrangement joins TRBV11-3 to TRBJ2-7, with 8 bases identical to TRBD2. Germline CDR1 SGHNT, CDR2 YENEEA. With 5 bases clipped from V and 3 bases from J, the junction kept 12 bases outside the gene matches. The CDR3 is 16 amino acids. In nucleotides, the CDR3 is TGTGCCAGCAGCCCCGATTCGGGAGGGCTCCTCTACGAGCAGTACTTC. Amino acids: CASSPDSGGLLYEQYF.

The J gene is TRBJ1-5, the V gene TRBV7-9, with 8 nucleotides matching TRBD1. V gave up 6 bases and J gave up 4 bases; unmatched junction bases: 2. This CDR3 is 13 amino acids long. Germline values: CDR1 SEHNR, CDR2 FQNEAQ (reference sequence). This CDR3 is CASSRTGNQPQHF. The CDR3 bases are TGTGCCAGCAGTCGGACAGGGAATCAGCCCCAGCATTTT.

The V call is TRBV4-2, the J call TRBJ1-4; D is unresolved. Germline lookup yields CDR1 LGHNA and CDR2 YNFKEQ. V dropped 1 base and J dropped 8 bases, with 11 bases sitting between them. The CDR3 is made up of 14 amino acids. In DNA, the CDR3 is TGTGCCAGCAGCCAAGTCGGCCCGAGGGAAAAACTGTTTTTT. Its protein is CASSQVGPREKLFF.

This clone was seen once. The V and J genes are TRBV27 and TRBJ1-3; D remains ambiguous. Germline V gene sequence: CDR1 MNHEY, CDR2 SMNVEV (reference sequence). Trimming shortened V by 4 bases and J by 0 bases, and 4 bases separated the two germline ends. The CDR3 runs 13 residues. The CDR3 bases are TGTGCCAGCAGTTCCCTCTCTGGAAACACCATATATTTT. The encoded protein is CASSSLSGNTIYF.

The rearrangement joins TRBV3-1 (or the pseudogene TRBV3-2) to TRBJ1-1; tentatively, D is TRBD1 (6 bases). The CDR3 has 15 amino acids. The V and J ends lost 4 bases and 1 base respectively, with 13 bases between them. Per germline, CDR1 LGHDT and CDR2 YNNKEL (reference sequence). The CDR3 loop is CASSPRRGANTEAFF. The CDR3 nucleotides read TGTGCCAGCAGCCCCCGTCGGGGGGCGAACACTGAAGCTTTCTTT.

Here the CDR3 DNA reads TGTGCCAGCAAACCGGGACACCTCTATGGCTACACCTTC. Translated: CASKPGHLYGYTF. The chain employs TRBV27 and TRBJ1-2; TRBD1 might be the D (6 bases). Germline CDR1 is MNHEY and CDR2 is SMNVEV (reference sequence). This CDR3 contains 13 residues. The V end was cut by 7 bases, the J end by 4 bases, with 13 bases between.

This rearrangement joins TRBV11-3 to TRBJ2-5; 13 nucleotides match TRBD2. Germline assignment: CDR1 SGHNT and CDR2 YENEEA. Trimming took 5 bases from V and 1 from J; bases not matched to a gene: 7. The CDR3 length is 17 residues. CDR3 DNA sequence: TGTGCCAGCAGCCCGGGACTAGCGGGGTCCGGCCAAGAGACCCAGTACTTC. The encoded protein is CASSPGLAGSGQETQYF.

The CDR3 protein is CASSLAGTVKPAFF. The CDR3 DNA is TGTGCCAGCAGCTTAGCCGGGACAGTGAAACCAGCTTTCTTT. This sequence joins TRBV7-9 and TRBJ1-1; 7 nucleotides match TRBD1. The CDR3 covers 14 residues. Germline lookup yields CDR1 SEHNR and CDR2 FQNEAQ (reference sequence). V lost 0 bases and J lost 10; bases outside the gene matches: 8.

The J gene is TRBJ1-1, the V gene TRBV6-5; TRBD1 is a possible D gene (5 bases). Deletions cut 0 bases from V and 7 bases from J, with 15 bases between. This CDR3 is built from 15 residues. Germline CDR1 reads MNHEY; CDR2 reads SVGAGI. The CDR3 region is CASSYSLRGGVEAFF. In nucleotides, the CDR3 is TGTGCCAGCAGTTACTCGTTACGGGGGGGAGTTGAAGCTTTCTTT.

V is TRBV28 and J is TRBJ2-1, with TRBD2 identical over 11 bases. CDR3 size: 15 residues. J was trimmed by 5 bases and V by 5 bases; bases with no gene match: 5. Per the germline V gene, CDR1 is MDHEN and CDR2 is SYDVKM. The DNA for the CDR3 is TGTGCCAGCAGTCCAGGGACTAGCGGCCACAATGAGCAGTTCTTC. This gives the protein CASSPGTSGHNEQFF.

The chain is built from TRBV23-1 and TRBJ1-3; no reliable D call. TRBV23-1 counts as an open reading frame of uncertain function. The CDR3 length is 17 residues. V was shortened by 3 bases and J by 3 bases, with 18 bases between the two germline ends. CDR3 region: CASSHPTETVGGNTIYF. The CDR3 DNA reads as TGCGCCAGCAGTCACCCCACGGAGACCGTAGGTGGAAACACCATATATTTT.

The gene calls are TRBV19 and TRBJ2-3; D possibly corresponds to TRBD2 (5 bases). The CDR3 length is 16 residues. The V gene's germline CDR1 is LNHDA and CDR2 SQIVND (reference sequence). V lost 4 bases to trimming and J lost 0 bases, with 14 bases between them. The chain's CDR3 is CASSTEGQLSTDTQYF. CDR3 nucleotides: TGTGCCAGTAGTACAGAGGGCCAACTTAGCACAGATACGCAGTATTTT.

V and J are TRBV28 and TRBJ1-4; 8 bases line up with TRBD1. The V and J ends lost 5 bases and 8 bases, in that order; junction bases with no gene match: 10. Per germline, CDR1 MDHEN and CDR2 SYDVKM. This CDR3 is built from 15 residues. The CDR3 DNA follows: TGTGCCAGCAGTATCACGACAGGGGTGGGGGAAAAACTGTTTTTT. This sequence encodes CASSITTGVGEKLFF.

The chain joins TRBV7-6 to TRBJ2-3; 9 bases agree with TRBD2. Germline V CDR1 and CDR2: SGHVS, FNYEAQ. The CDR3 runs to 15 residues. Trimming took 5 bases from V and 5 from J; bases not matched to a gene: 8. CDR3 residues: CASSLAAGGIDTQYF. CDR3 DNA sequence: TGTGCCAGCAGCCTGGCAGCGGGAGGTATAGATACGCAGTATTTT. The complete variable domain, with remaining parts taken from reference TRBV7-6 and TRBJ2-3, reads GAGVSQSPRYKVTKRGQDVALRCDPISGHVSLYWYRQALGQGPEFLTYFNYEAQQDKSGLPNDRFSAERPEGSISTLTIQRTEQRDSAMYRCASSLAAGGIDTQYFGPGTRLTVL.

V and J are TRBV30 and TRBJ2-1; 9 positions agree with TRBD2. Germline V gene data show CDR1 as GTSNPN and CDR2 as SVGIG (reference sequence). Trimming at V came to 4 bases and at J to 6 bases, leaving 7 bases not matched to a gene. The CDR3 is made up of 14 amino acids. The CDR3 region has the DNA TGTGCCTGGACTGGAGCGGGAGGAGGCAATGAGCAGTTCTTC. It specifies CAWTGAGGGNEQFF.

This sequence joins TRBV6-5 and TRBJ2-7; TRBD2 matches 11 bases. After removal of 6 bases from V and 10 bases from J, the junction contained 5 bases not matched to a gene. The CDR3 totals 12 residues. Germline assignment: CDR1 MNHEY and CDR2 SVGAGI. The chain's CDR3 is CASRRLAGSQYF. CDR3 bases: TGTGCCAGCAGAAGACTAGCGGGATCTCAGTACTTC.

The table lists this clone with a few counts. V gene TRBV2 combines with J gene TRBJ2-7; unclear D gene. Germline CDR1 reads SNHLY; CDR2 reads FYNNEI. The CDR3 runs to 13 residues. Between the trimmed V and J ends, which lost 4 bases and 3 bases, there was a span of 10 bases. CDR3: CASSVGSSYEQYF. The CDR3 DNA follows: TGTGCCAGCAGTGTTGGTAGCAGCTACGAGCAGTACTTC.

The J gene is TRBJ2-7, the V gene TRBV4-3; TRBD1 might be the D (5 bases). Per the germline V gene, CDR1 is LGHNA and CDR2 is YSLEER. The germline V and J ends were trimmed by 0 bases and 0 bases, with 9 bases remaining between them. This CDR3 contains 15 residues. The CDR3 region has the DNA TGCGCCAGCAGCCAAGACAGGGTCTCCTCCTACGAGCAGTACTTC. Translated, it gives CASSQDRVSSYEQYF.

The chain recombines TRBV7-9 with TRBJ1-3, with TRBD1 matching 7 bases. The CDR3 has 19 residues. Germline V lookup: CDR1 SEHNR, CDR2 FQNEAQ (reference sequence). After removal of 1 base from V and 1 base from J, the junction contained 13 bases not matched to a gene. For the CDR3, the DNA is TGTGCCAGCAGCTTAGGCTACCTACAGGGGTCCCCATCTGGAAACACCATATATTTT. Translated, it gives CASSLGYLQGSPSGNTIYF.

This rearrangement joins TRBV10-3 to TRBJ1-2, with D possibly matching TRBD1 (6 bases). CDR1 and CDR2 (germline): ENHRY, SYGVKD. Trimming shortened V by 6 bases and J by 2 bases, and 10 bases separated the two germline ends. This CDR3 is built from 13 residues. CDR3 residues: CAISRQDNYGYTF. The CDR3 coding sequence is TGTGCCATCAGCCGACAGGACAACTATGGCTACACCTTC.

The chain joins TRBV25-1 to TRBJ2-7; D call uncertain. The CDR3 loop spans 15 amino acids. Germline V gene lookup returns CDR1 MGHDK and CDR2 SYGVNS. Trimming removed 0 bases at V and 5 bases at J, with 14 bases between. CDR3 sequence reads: CASSEYRSDFDEQYF. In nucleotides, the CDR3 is TGTGCCAGCAGTGAATATCGGTCAGACTTCGACGAGCAGTACTTC.

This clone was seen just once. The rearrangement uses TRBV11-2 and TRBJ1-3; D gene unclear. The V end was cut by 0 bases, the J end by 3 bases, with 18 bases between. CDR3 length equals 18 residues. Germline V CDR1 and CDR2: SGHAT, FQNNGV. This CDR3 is CASSLDSRALMRGNTIYF. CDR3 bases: TGTGCCAGCAGCTTAGACTCGAGGGCCCTGATGCGTGGAAACACCATATATTTT. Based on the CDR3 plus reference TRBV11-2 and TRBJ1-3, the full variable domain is EAGVAQSPRYKIIEKRQSVAFWCNPISGHATLYWYQQILGQGPKLLIQFQNNGVVDDSQLPKDRFSAERLKGVDSTLKIQPAKLEDSAVYLCASSLDSRALMRGNTIYFGEGSWLTVV.

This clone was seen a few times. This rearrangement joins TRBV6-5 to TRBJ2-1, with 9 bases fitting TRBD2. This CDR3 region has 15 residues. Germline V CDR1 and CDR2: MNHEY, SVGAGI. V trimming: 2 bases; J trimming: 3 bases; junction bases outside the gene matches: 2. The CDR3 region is CASSYASGDYNEQFF. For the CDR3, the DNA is TGTGCCAGCAGTTACGCTAGCGGGGACTACAATGAGCAGTTCTTC.

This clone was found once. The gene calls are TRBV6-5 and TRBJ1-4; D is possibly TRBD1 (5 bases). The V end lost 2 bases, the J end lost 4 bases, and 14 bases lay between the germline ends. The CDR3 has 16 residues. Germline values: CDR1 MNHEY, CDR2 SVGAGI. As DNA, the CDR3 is TGTGCCAGCAGTTACGTTGGGGGAGGATATAATGAAAAACTGTTTTTT. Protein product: CASSYVGGGYNEKLFF.

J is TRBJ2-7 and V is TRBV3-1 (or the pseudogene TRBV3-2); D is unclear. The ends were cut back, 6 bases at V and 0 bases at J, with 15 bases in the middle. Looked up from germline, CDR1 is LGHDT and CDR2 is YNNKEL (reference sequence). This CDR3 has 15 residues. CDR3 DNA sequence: TGTGCCAGCAGAGTTAGCCGAGAAAGCTCCTACGAGCAGTACTTC. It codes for CASRVSRESSYEQYF.

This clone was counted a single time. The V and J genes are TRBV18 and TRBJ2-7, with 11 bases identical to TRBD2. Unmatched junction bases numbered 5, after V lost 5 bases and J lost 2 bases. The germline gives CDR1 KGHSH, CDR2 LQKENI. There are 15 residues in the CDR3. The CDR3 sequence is CASSTSGRGAYEQYF. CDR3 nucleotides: TGTGCCAGCTCAACTAGCGGGAGAGGGGCCTACGAGCAGTACTTC.

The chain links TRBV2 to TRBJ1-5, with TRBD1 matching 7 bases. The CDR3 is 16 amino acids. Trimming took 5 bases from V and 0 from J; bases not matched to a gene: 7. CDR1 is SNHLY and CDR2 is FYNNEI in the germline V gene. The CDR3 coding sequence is TGTGCCAGCAGTTTCTACCGGGACAGTAGCAATCAGCCCCAGCATTTT. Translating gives CASSFYRDSSNQPQHF.

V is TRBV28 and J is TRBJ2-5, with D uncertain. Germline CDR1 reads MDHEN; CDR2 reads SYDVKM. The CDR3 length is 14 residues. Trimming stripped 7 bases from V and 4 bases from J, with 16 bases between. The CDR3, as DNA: TGTGCCAGCACCCATACCCCTCCGGGAGAGACCCAGTACTTC. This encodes CASTHTPPGETQYF.

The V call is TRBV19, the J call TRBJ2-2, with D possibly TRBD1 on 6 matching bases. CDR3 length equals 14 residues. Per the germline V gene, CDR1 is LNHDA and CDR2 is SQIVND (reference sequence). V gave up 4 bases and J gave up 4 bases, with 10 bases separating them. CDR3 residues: CASSTQQGTGELFF. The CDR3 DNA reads TGTGCCAGTAGTACCCAACAGGGCACCGGGGAGCTGTTTTTT.

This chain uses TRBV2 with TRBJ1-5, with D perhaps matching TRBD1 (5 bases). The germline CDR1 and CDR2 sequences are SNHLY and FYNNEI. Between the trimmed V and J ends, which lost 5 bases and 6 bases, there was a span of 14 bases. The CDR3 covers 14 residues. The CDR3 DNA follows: TGTGCCAGCAGTCAGGTCAGGGAGGGTCAGCCCCAGCATTTT. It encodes CASSQVREGQPQHF.